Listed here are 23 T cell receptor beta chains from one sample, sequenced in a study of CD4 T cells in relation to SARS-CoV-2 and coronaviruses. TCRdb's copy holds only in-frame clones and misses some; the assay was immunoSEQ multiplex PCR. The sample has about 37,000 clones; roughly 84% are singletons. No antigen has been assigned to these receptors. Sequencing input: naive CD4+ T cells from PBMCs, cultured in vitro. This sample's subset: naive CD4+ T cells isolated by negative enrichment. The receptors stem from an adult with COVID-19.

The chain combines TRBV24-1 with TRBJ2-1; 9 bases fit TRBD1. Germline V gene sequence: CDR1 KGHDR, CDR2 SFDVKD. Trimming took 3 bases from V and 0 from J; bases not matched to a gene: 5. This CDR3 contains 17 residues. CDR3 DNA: TGTGCCACCAGTGATCCAGACAGGGGGAGCTCCTACAATGAGCAGTTCTTC. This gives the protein CATSDPDRGSSYNEQFF.

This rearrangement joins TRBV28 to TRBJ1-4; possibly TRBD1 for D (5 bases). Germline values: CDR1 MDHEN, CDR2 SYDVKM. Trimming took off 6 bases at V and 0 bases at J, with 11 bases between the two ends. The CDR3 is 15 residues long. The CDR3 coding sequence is TGTGCCAGCAGCTCCACGGGGGCAACTAATGAAAAACTGTTTTTT. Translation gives CASSSTGATNEKLFF.

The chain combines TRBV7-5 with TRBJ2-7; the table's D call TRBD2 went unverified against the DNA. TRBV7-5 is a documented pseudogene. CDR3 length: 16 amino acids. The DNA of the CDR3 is TGTGCCAGACGCCCCCTTTCTAGCGGGAGTTCCTACGAGCAGTACTTC. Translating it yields CARRPLSSGSSYEQYF.

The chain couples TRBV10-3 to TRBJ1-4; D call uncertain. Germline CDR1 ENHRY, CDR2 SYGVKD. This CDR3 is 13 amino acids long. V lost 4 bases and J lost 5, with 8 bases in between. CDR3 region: CAISGLGNEKLFF. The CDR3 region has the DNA TGTGCCATCAGTGGATTAGGGAATGAAAAACTGTTTTTT.

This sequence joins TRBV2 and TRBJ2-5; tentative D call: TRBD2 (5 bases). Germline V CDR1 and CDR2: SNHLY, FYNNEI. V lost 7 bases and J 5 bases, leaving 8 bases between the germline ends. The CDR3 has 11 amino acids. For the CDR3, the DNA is TGTGCCAGCACCCCGGGGGAGACCCAGTACTTC. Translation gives CASTPGETQYF.

The CDR3 loop reads CASSDNRYLRYTF. Here the CDR3 DNA reads TGTGCCAGCAGTGACAACAGGTACCTTCGCTACACCTTC. This chain connects TRBV12-3 or TRBV12-4 to TRBJ1-2; D may be TRBD1 (5 bases). The CDR3 has 13 amino acids. The V gene lost 5 bases and the J gene lost 9 bases, with 16 bases spanning the gap.

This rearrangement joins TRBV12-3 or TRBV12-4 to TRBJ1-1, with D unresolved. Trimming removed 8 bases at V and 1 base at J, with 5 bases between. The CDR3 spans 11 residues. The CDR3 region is CASARNTEAFF. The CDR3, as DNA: TGTGCCAGCGCCAGGAACACTGAAGCTTTCTTT.

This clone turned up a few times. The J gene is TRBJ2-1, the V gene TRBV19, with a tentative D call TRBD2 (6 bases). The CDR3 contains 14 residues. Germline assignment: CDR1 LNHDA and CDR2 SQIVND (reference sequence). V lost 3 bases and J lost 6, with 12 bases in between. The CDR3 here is CASSIGAGVNEQFF. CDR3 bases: TGTGCCAGTAGTATTGGAGCGGGTGTCAATGAGCAGTTCTTC. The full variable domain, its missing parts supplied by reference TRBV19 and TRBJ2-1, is DGGITQSPKYLFRKEGQNVTLSCEQNLNHDAMYWYRQDPGQGLRLIYYSQIVNDFQKGDIAEGYSVSREKKESFPLTVTSAQKNPTAFYLCASSIGAGVNEQFFGPGTRLTVL.

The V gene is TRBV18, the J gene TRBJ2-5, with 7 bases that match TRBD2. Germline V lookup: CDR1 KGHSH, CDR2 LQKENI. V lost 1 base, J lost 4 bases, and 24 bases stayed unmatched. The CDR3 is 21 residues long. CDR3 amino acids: CASSPRTKGGREFGFGETQYF. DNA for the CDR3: TGTGCCAGCTCACCACGGACTAAGGGCGGGAGAGAATTTGGTTTCGGAGAGACCCAGTACTTC. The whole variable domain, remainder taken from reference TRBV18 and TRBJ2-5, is NAGVMQNPRHLVRRRGQEARLRCSPMKGHSHVYWYRQLPEEGLKFMVYLQKENIIDESGMPKERFSAEFPKEGPSILRIQQVVRGDSAAYFCASSPRTKGGREFGFGETQYFGPGTRLLVL.

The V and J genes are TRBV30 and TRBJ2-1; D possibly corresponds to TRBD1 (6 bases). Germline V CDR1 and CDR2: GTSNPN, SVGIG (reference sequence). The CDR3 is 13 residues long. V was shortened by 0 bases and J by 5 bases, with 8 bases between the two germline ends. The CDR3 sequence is CAWSVQGHNEQFF. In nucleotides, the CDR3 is TGTGCCTGGAGTGTACAGGGCCACAATGAGCAGTTCTTC.

This CDR3 is CASSLAGGTGGLQETQYF. The CDR3 bases are TGCGCCAGCAGCTTGGCCGGGGGAACAGGGGGCCTACAAGAGACCCAGTACTTC. The chain is built from TRBV5-1 and TRBJ2-5, with TRBD1 identical over 9 bases. Trimming removed 0 bases from V and 2 bases from J; junction bases left unmatched: 11. The CDR3 extends over 18 amino acids. Germline-derived CDR1 and CDR2 are SGHRS and YFSETQ. The entire variable domain, with the rest obtained from reference TRBV5-1 and TRBJ2-5, is as follows: KAGVTQTPRYLIKTRGQQVTLSCSPISGHRSVSWYQQTPGQGLQFLFEYFSETQRNKGNFPGRFSGRQFSNSRSEMNVSTLELGDSALYLCASSLAGGTGGLQETQYFGPGTRLLVL.

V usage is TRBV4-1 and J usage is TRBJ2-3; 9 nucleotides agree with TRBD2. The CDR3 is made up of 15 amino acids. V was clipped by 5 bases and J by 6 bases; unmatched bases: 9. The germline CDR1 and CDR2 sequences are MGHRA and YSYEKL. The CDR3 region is CASSYRGLAFDTQYF. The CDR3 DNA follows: TGCGCCAGCAGCTATCGGGGACTAGCCTTCGATACGCAGTATTTT.

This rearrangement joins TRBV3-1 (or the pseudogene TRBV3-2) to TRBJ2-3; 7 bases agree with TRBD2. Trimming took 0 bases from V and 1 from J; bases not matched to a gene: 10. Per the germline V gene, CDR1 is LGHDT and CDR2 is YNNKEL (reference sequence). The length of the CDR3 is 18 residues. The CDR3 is CASSQDGFRGGGTDTQYF. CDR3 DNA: TGTGCCAGCAGCCAAGACGGGTTTCGCGGGGGAGGCACAGATACGCAGTATTTT.

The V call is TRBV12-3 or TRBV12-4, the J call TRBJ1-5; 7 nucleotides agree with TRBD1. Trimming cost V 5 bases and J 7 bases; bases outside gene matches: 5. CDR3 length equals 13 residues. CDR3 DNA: TGTGCCAGCAGTCCGACAGGGTACCAGCCCCAGCATTTT. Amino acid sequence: CASSPTGYQPQHF.

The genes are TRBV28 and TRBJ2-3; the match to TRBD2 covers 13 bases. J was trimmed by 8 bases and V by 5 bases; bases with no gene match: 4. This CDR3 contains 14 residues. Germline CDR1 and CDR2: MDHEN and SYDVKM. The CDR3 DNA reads TGTGCCAGCAGTCCGACTAGCGGGAGGCGTACGCAGTATTTT. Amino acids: CASSPTSGRRTQYF.

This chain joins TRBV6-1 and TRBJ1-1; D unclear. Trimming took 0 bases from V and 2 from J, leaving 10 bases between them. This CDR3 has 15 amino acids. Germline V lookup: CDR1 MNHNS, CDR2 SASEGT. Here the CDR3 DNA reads TGTGCCAGCAGTGAAGCGCGTAAGTTCAACACTGAAGCTTTCTTT. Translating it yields CASSEARKFNTEAFF.

The CDR3 bases are TGTGCCACCAGTTCGACAGGAGACCGCTCTGGGGCCAACGTCCTGACTTTC. Protein product: CATSSTGDRSGANVLTF. V gene TRBV24-1 combines with J gene TRBJ2-6; TRBD1 might be the D (6 bases). V lost 6 bases, J lost 0 bases, and 14 bases lay in between. This CDR3 contains 17 residues. The germline V gene has CDR1 KGHDR and CDR2 SFDVKD.

The CDR3 nucleotides read TGCGCCAGCAGCTTGGAGATCGGGCAGTTAGAGACCCAGTACTTC. It encodes CASSLEIGQLETQYF. This sequence joins TRBV5-1 and TRBJ2-5; D remains unclear. The V and J ends lost 0 bases and 4 bases respectively, with 13 bases between them. The CDR3 has 15 residues. In germline, CDR1 is SGHRS, CDR2 YFSETQ.

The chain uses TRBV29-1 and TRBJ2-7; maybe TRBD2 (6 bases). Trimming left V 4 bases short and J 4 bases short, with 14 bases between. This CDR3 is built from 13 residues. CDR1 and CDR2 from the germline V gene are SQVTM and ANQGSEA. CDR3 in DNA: TGCAGCGTTGTAAGGGACTCATCGTACGAGCAGTACTTC. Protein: CSVVRDSSYEQYF.

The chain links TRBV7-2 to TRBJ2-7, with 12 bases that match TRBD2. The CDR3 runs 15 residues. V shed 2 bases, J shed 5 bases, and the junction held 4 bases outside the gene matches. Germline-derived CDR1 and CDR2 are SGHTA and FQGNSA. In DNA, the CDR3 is TGTGCCAGCAGCTTAAGGACTAGCGGGATTCACGAGCAGTACTTC. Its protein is CASSLRTSGIHEQYF.

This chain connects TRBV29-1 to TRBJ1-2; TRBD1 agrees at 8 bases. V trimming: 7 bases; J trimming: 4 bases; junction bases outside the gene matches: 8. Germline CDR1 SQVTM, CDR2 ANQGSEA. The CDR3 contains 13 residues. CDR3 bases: TGCAGCGCCCAGGGGGCGTTGGGCTATGGCTACACCTTC. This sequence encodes CSAQGALGYGYTF.

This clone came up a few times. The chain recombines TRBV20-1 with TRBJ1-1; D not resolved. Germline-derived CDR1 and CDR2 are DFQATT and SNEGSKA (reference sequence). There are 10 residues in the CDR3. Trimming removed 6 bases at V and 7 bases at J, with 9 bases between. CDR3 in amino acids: CSASRDEAFF. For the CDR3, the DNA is TGCAGTGCGAGTAGGGATGAAGCTTTCTTT.

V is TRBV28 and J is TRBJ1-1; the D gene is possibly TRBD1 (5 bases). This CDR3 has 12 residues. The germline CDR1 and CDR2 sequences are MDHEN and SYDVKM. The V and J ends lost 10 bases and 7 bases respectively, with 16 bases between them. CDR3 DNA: TGTGCCACCCAGGGTTTTCGTGGTGAAGCTTTCTTT. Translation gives CATQGFRGEAFF.